These 32 T cell receptor beta chains originate from one sample sequenced in a study of tumor-infiltrating T cells and Merkel cell polyomavirus. Study summary: The T cells studied were CD8+ and recognized the Merkel cell polyomavirus KLL epitope.

TCRdb's copy holds only in-frame clones and misses some; the assay was immunoSEQ multiplex PCR. This table lists under 500 clones. Robust Merkel cell polyomavirus Large T antigen positivity by immunohistochemistry was seen in all patients' tumors. Sequenced: tumor tissue. Receptors originate from a woman aged 45-60 years with Merkel cell carcinoma.

By frequency, this clone registers large. The read terminates 3 residues ahead of where the CDR3 ends, so the germline J gene completes it. This sequence joins TRBV2 and TRBJ2-7; a possible D gene is TRBD1 (6 bases). V lost 6 bases and J 6 bases, leaving 15 bases between the germline ends. Germline V gene sequence: CDR1 SNHLY, CDR2 FYNNEI. This CDR3 spans 13 amino acids. Partial CDR3 DNA: TGTGCCAGCAGAGCCAGACAGGCGAGCGAG. It specifies CASRARQASE. In full, the CDR3 is CASRARQASEQYF. The full variable domain, completed using reference TRBV2 and TRBJ2-7, is EPEVTQTPSHQVTQMGQEVILRCVPISNHLYFYWYRQILGQKVEFLVSFYNNEISEKSEIFDDQFSVERPDGSNFTLKIRSTKLEDSAMYFCASRARQASEQYFGPGTRLTVT.

This clone is deemed medium-sized by its frequency. Read data end 3 residues before the CDR3 end; the end is taken from the germline J gene. The V call is TRBV28, the J call TRBJ1-5; 9 nucleotides line up with TRBD1. This CDR3 region has 16 residues. The J segment lost 4 bases and the V segment lost 7 bases, leaving 11 bases of the junction unmatched. Germline CDR1 and CDR2: MDHEN and SYDVKM. This CDR3 is CASTLTGGRTNQPQHF. The DNA read from the CDR3 is TGTGCCAGCACATTAACAGGGGGCAGAACGAATCAGCCC.

According to its frequency, this clone is medium-sized (0.01 to 0.1%). The read stops 3 residues short of the end of the CDR3; the missing end is completed from the germline J gene. The gene calls are TRBV4-2 and TRBJ1-2; D is possibly TRBD1 (6 bases). V was clipped by 0 bases and J by 3 bases, with 14 bases between them. This CDR3 comprises 16 residues. Looked up from germline, CDR1 is LGHNA and CDR2 is YNFKEQ. The CDR3 region is CASSQDQSGGDYGYTF. CDR3 DNA, as far as it was read: TGTGCCAGCAGCCAAGATCAATCGGGGGGCGACTATGGC.

This clone is classed as medium-sized by frequency. The CDR3 is cut off 3 residues early in the read; its end comes from the germline J gene. The V call is TRBV28, the J call TRBJ1-5, with D maybe TRBD1 (6 bases). Trimming cost V 5 bases and J 0 bases, with 17 bases left between them. The CDR3 consists of 17 residues. Germline V CDR1 and CDR2: MDHEN, SYDVKM. The CDR3 loop reads CASSLSNREYSNQPQHF. CDR3 bases read: TGTGCCAGCAGTCTATCAAACAGGGAATATAGCAATCAGCCC. The full variable domain, rest sourced from reference TRBV28 and TRBJ1-5, is DVKVTQSSRYLVKRTGEKVFLECVQDMDHENMFWYRQDPGLGLRLIYFSYDVKMKEKGDIPEGYSVSREKKERFSLILESASTNQTSMYLCASSLSNREYSNQPQHFGDGTRLSIL.

Comment on this clone: The CDR3 end falls 3 residues outside the read, so it is completed with the germline J gene. V is TRBV12-3 or TRBV12-4 and J is TRBJ1-2, with D maybe TRBD1 (5 bases). With 10 bases removed from V and 7 bases from J, the gap between germline ends came to 13 bases. This CDR3 region has 11 residues. CDR3 loop: CAISLRAGYTF. The sequenced CDR3 bases are TGTGCCATTTCCCTCAGGGCTGGC.

Considering frequency, this clone is medium-sized. Sequencing ends 3 residues short of the CDR3 end; the germline J gene provides the rest. This chain links TRBV2 with TRBJ1-2; no clear D gene. CDR3 length: 12 residues. V was shortened by 7 bases and J by 4 bases, with 10 bases between the two germline ends. CDR1 and CDR2 (germline): SNHLY, FYNNEI. CDR3 sequence: CASKQEAYGYTF. The sequenced part of the CDR3 DNA is TGTGCCAGCAAACAAGAGGCCTATGGC.

CDR3 residues: CASSEGRNTIYF. The sequenced part of the CDR3 DNA is TGTGCCAGCTCAGAGGGGCGGAACACC. The chain recombines TRBV12-3 or TRBV12-4 with TRBJ1-3; tentatively, D is TRBD1 (5 bases). The read ends 3 residues early relative to the CDR3; the germline J gene fills the gap. The CDR3 length is 12 residues. V lost 8 bases to trimming and J lost 7 bases, with 12 bases between them.

Frequency places this clone as large. Sequencing ends 3 residues short of the CDR3 end; the germline J gene provides the rest. The genes are TRBV20-1 and TRBJ2-7; 11 nucleotides match TRBD1. Germline V gives CDR1 DFQATT, CDR2 SNEGSKA (reference sequence). After removal of 6 bases from V and 6 bases from J, the junction contained 10 bases not matched to a gene. The CDR3 is made up of 14 amino acids. CDR3 residues: CSATGGGQGVEQYF. The CDR3 bases that were read are TGCAGTGCCACCGGGGGGGGACAGGGGGTCGAG.

Considering frequency, this clone is large (0.1 to 1%). The sequenced CDR3 bases are TGCAGTGCTAGCGGGTCTAGCGGGATGAGGATCAATGAG. Translation gives CSASGSSGMRINE. The full CDR3 sequence reads CSASGSSGMRINEQFF. The V call is TRBV20-1, the J call TRBJ2-1, with 9 nucleotides matching TRBD2. From the germline J gene comes the end of the CDR3, since the read stops 3 residues before it. Germline V gene sequence: CDR1 DFQATT, CDR2 SNEGSKA (reference sequence). This CDR3 region has 16 residues. The junction had 12 bases not matched to a gene; V was cut back by 3 bases and J by 6 bases.

This clone ranks as large (0.1 to 1%) in terms of frequency. The read halts 3 residues ahead of the CDR3 end, with the missing end drawn from the germline J gene. The chain combines TRBV28 with TRBJ2-7; D may be TRBD1 (6 bases). The CDR3 has 13 residues. The germline V and J ends were trimmed by 9 bases and 0 bases, with 12 bases remaining between them. Germline CDR1 and CDR2: MDHEN and SYDVKM. The CDR3 DNA, read in part, is TGTGCCAGTCTCCACAGGGCCTCCTACGAG. Its protein product is CASLHRASYE. The whole CDR3 sequence reads CASLHRASYEQYF.

This clone is identified as medium-sized from frequency. This CDR3 is CASSPYTGTQYF. The CDR3 DNA, read in part, is TGTGCCAGCAGCCCTTACACGGGTACG. The V and J genes are TRBV5-4 and TRBJ2-3; D not resolved. The missing CDR3 end, 3 residues past where the read stops, is filled in from the germline J gene. Deletions cut 4 bases from V and 8 bases from J, with 11 bases between. The CDR3 has 12 residues. Germline CDR1 reads SGHNT; CDR2 reads YYREEE (reference sequence).

This clone shows up as large by frequency. The CDR3 is cut off 3 residues early in the read; its end comes from the germline J gene. The chain joins TRBV5-1 to TRBJ2-7, with 10 nucleotides matching TRBD2. Germline values: CDR1 SGHRS, CDR2 YFSETQ. V dropped 4 bases and J dropped 5; count of bases not matched to a gene: 9. The length of the CDR3 is 15 residues. CDR3 sequence reads: CASSVLAGGENEQYF. The CDR3 bases that were read are TGCGCCAGCAGCGTTTTAGCGGGGGGCGAGAACGAG. Based on the CDR3 plus reference TRBV5-1 and TRBJ2-7, the full variable domain is KAGVTQTPRYLIKTRGQQVTLSCSPISGHRSVSWYQQTPGQGLQFLFEYFSETQRNKGNFPGRFSGRQFSNSRSEMNVSTLELGDSALYLCASSVLAGGENEQYFGPGTRLTVT.

Frequency places this clone as large. The DNA ends 3 residues before the CDR3 does, and the rest of the CDR3 is filled in from the germline J gene. The genes are TRBV6-2 or TRBV6-3 and TRBJ2-7; weak D call: TRBD2 (5 bases). V was shortened by 2 bases and J by 3 bases, with 17 bases between the two germline ends. CDR3 length equals 16 residues. CDR1 MNHEY and CDR2 SVGEGT come from the germline V gene. The CDR3 sequence: CASSYGTLGDYYEQYF. Partial CDR3 DNA: TGTGCCAGCAGTTACGGAACCCTAGGAGACTACTACGAG.

With respect to this clone: The missing CDR3 end, 3 residues past where the read stops, is filled in from the germline J gene. The rearrangement uses TRBV11-2 and TRBJ1-6; the match to TRBD1 covers 9 bases. The CDR3 has 13 residues. The germline V gene has CDR1 SGHAT and CDR2 FQNNGV. V was pared by 3 bases and J by 9 bases, with 0 bases of the junction left unmatched. The covered CDR3 bases are TGTGCCAGCAGCTTGGACAGGGGTTCACCC. This codes for CASSLDRGSP. The full CDR3 protein reads CASSLDRGSPLHF.

By frequency, this clone registers large. The CDR3 end lies 3 residues beyond the end of the read and is filled in from the germline J gene. V and J are TRBV20-1 and TRBJ2-5; TRBD2 agrees at 11 bases. Germline CDR1 DFQATT, CDR2 SNEGSKA (reference sequence). Unmatched junction bases numbered 3, after V lost 3 bases and J lost 6 bases. The CDR3 extends over 13 amino acids. CDR3 amino acids: CSASSGGAQTQYF. CDR3 DNA (partial): TGCAGTGCTAGTAGCGGGGGGGCTCAGACC.

This clone ranks as medium-sized in terms of frequency. The read halts 3 residues ahead of the CDR3 end, with the missing end drawn from the germline J gene. The chain uses TRBV27 and TRBJ2-2, with 10 bases that match TRBD1. CDR1 and CDR2 from the germline V gene are MNHEY and SMNVEV (reference sequence). V shed 8 bases and J 0 bases; nucleotides not matched to a gene: 9. The CDR3 is 17 amino acids. The CDR3 protein is CASSKSGTGANTGELFF. The covered CDR3 bases are TGTGCCAGCTCAAAATCCGGGACAGGGGCGAACACCGGGGAG.

Judged by frequency, this clone is medium-sized. The sequenced fragment ends 3 residues before the CDR3 boundary, so the rest is inferred from the germline J gene. This chain uses TRBV6-2 or TRBV6-3 with TRBJ1-5, with TRBD1 matching over 11 bases. The CDR3 extends over 15 amino acids. The germline CDR1 and CDR2 sequences are MNHEY and SVGEGT. V trimming: 5 bases; J trimming: 7 bases; junction bases outside the gene matches: 7. The CDR3 DNA, read in part, is TGTGCCAGCAGTGTGGACAGGGGGCGCGGACAGCCC. Amino acids: CASSVDRGRGQP. The full CDR3 protein is CASSVDRGRGQPQHF.

By frequency, this clone registers medium-sized (0.01 to 0.1%). Incomplete CDR3 DNA: TGTGCCATCAGTGAGTCCGCGGGGGCCTCCTACAATGAG. Amino acids: CAISESAGASYNE. The whole CDR3 sequence is CAISESAGASYNEQFF. The chain joins TRBV10-3 to TRBJ2-1; maybe TRBD2 (7 bases). The read halts 3 residues ahead of the CDR3 end, with the missing end drawn from the germline J gene. The germline gives CDR1 ENHRY, CDR2 SYGVKD. Trimming pared 0 bases from V and 0 bases from J, leaving 9 bases between. The CDR3 contains 16 residues.

Judged by frequency, this clone is medium-sized (0.01 to 0.1%). Read sequence stops 3 residues before the CDR3 end, and the germline J gene provides the missing end. This chain links TRBV14 with TRBJ2-7; possible D gene TRBD1, 6 bases. This CDR3 has 14 amino acids. The germline V and J ends were trimmed by 1 base and 3 bases, with 10 bases remaining between them. CDR1 is SGHDN, CDR2 FVKESK, per germline. Incomplete CDR3 DNA: TGTGCCAGCAGCCAAGTAGGACAGTACTACGAG. Translating it yields CASSQVGQYYE. The complete CDR3 protein is CASSQVGQYYEQYF.

This clone is called medium-sized based on its frequency. The read gets to within 3 residues of the CDR3 end, and the germline J gene fills in the rest. This sequence joins TRBV20-1 and TRBJ2-1; tentative D call: TRBD1 (6 bases). V gave up 3 bases and J gave up 2 bases, with 11 bases separating them. CDR1 is DFQATT and CDR2 is SNEGSKA in the germline V gene (reference sequence). This CDR3 contains 14 residues. The CDR3 DNA, read in part, is TGCAGTGCTAGCCCTTGGGGGCCCTACAATGAG. It specifies CSASPWGPYNE. The complete CDR3 sequence is CSASPWGPYNEQFF.

By frequency, this clone registers large. The read finishes 3 residues shy of the CDR3 end, and the germline J gene is used to complete it. The chain combines TRBV20-1 with TRBJ2-6, with D possibly TRBD1 on 5 matching bases. This CDR3 is 15 amino acids long. The V gene lost 3 bases and the J gene lost 2 bases, with 11 bases spanning the gap. Germline V lookup: CDR1 DFQATT, CDR2 SNEGSKA (reference sequence). The CDR3 reads CSASRRETGANVLTF. Incomplete CDR3 DNA: TGCAGTGCTAGTCGCAGGGAAACTGGGGCCAACGTC.

Measured by frequency, this clone is medium-sized. The read comes to an end 3 residues before the CDR3 does, leaving the germline J gene to fill in the end. This chain uses TRBV19 with TRBJ1-2; TRBD1 might be the D (5 bases). The CDR3 length is 16 residues. CDR1 and CDR2 (germline): LNHDA, SQIVND (reference sequence). V lost 1 base to trimming and J lost 2 bases, with 14 bases between them. The CDR3 DNA, read in part, is TGTGCCAGTAGTATAGCTCTTAACAGGCAGAACTATGGC. This sequence encodes CASSIALNRQNYG. The CDR3 reads in full as CASSIALNRQNYGYTF.

This clone registers medium-sized by frequency. The CDR3 end is not reached by the read, which stops 3 residues before it; the germline J gene fills it in. The rearrangement links TRBV7-6 to TRBJ2-1; 8 nucleotides line up with TRBD1. The V segment lost 5 bases and the J segment 8 bases; nucleotides outside the gene matches: 2. This CDR3 has 12 amino acids. Germline V gene sequence: CDR1 SGHVS, CDR2 FNYEAQ. CDR3 DNA (partial): TGTGCCAGCAGCCTACAGGGGGATGAG. It specifies CASSLQGDE. The entire CDR3 is CASSLQGDEQFF.

Considering frequency, this clone is medium-sized (0.01 to 0.1%). Read sequence stops 3 residues before the CDR3 end, and the germline J gene provides the missing end. V and J are TRBV19 and TRBJ2-5, with a weak D call TRBD2 (6 bases). CDR1 LNHDA and CDR2 SQIVND come from the germline V gene (reference sequence). The CDR3 loop spans 12 amino acids. Trimming left V 4 bases short and J 5 bases short, with 8 bases between. The sequenced CDR3 bases are TGTGCCAGTAGTACAGGAGGGGAGACC. Its translation is CASSTGGET. The whole CDR3 protein reads CASSTGGETQYF.

This clone is called medium-sized based on its frequency. The CDR3 end falls 3 residues outside the read, so it is completed with the germline J gene. The chain recombines TRBV7-9 with TRBJ1-2, with 7 bases lining up with TRBD1. J was trimmed by 3 bases and V by 3 bases; bases with no gene match: 4. The V gene's germline CDR1 is SEHNR and CDR2 FQNEAQ (reference sequence). The CDR3 is 14 residues long. CDR3 DNA (partial): TGTGCCAGCAGCTTCGGGACAGACGACTATGGC. Translation: CASSFGTDDYG. In full, the CDR3 reads CASSFGTDDYGYTF.

Considering frequency, this clone is medium-sized. The read terminates 3 residues ahead of where the CDR3 ends, so the germline J gene completes it. This rearrangement joins TRBV15 to TRBJ1-6; possibly TRBD1 for D (5 bases). This CDR3 comprises 15 residues. Trimming cost V 0 bases and J 9 bases, with 12 bases left between them. Germline CDR1 is LNHNV and CDR2 is YYDKDF (reference sequence). The CDR3 reads CATSRDRASASPLHF. CDR3 DNA (partial): TGTGCCACCAGCAGAGACAGGGCAAGCGCTTCACCC.

Measured by frequency, this clone is medium-sized. The sequence runs out 3 residues before the end of the CDR3; the remainder is reconstructed from the germline J gene. V is TRBV6-2 or TRBV6-3 and J is TRBJ1-5; unclear D gene. CDR1 MNHEY and CDR2 SVGEGT come from the germline V gene. This CDR3 has 14 residues. Trimming cost V 0 bases and J 2 bases, with 5 bases left between them. The CDR3 here is CASSYSIGNQPQHF. CDR3 bases read: TGTGCCAGCAGTTACTCGATAGGCAATCAGCCC.

In terms of frequency, this clone is medium-sized. The read is 3 residues too short to cover the CDR3 end, so that end is filled in from the germline J gene. The V call is TRBV19, the J call TRBJ2-1; TRBD2 matches at 14 bases. Germline-derived CDR1 and CDR2 are LNHDA and SQIVND (reference sequence). The junction had 5 bases not matched to a gene; V was cut back by 3 bases and J by 7 bases. The CDR3 extends over 16 amino acids. The CDR3 DNA, read in part, is TGTGCCAGTAGTATGACTAGCGGGGGGGCAAGGAATGAG. This encodes CASSMTSGGARNE. The CDR3, in full, reads CASSMTSGGARNEQFF.

This clone shows up as medium-sized by frequency. With the read ending 3 residues before the CDR3 end, the germline J gene is used to fill in that end. The J gene is TRBJ2-5, the V gene TRBV5-1; tentatively, D is TRBD1 (6 bases). Trimming pared 4 bases from V and 5 bases from J, leaving 18 bases between. The length of the CDR3 is 15 residues. Germline V gene data show CDR1 as SGHRS and CDR2 as YFSETQ. CDR3 protein: CASSPTDSPAETQYF. The DNA read from the CDR3 is TGCGCCAGCAGCCCTACGGACAGCCCAGCGGAGACC.

This clone is medium-sized by frequency. The CDR3 end lies 3 residues beyond the end of the read and is filled in from the germline J gene. The rearrangement joins TRBV3-1 (or the pseudogene TRBV3-2) to TRBJ2-7, with 10 bases lining up with TRBD2. Germline CDR1 reads LGHDT; CDR2 reads YNNKEL (reference sequence). The CDR3 sequence is 17 residues long. With V trimmed by 4 bases and J by 6 bases, 15 bases remained unmatched. The CDR3 is CASSPVGGSGGPTEQYF. The part of the CDR3 DNA that was read is TGTGCCAGCAGCCCAGTGGGAGGTAGCGGGGGGCCCACCGAG.

This clone counts as large by frequency. The read halts 3 residues ahead of the CDR3 end, with the missing end drawn from the germline J gene. The rearrangement uses TRBV20-1 and TRBJ2-1, with 10 bases lining up with TRBD2. Germline trimming cut 3 bases from V and 5 bases from J; bases unmatched to any gene: 10. The germline CDR1 and CDR2 sequences are DFQATT and SNEGSKA (reference sequence). CDR3 length: 16 amino acids. The CDR3 bases that were read are TGCAGTGCTAGTGACCTTCGGACTAGCGGCAACAATGAG. Translation gives CSASDLRTSGNNE. The whole CDR3 reads CSASDLRTSGNNEQFF.

This clone is classed as large by frequency. Read sequence stops 3 residues before the CDR3 end, and the germline J gene provides the missing end. The chain couples TRBV20-1 to TRBJ2-1; D unresolved. The germline V gene encodes CDR1 DFQATT and CDR2 SNEGSKA (reference sequence). The CDR3 is 15 residues long. V lost 3 bases, J lost 8 bases, and 20 bases lay in between. The CDR3 sequence: CSARAVNSGKDEQFF. The part of the CDR3 DNA that was read is TGCAGTGCTAGGGCGGTGAATAGTGGCAAGGATGAG.